The 20 T cell receptor beta chains presented below share a single source sample, sequenced in a study of T-cell reconstitution after alpha-beta-depleted transplantation in children. Unique molecular identifiers were incorporated during preparation of the TCRbeta library. TCRdb re-called the PCR reads with MiXCR, one entry per CDR3 protein. Among approximately 230,000 distinct CDR3 sequences, roughly 25% were seen once, and the ten largest hold roughly 2.7%. The sequencing used PBMCs, collected before TCRalphabeta/CD19-depleted stem cell transplant. All receptors derive from a girl aged 2-10 years with Fanconi anemia, due to receive a stem cell transplant.

This clonotype was recorded a few times. The genes are TRBV7-3 and TRBJ2-1; 12 nucleotides agree with TRBD1. Trimming took 0 bases from V and 2 from J; bases not matched to a gene: 5. This CDR3 spans 18 amino acids. The V gene's germline CDR1 is SGHTA and CDR2 FQGTGA. The CDR3 sequence: CASSLTWGTGGPYNEQFF. CDR3 coding DNA: TGTGCCAGCAGCTTAACTTGGGGGACAGGGGGCCCCTACAATGAGCAGTTCTTC.

The chain is built from TRBV27 and TRBJ2-7, with 9 bases fitting TRBD2. J lost 1 base, V lost 5 bases, and 12 bases had no gene match. CDR3 length: 17 amino acids. Germline V CDR1 and CDR2: MNHEY, SMNVEV (reference sequence). The CDR3 here is CASSPSSGDFGSYEQYF. CDR3 DNA sequence: TGTGCCAGCAGTCCGTCTAGCGGGGATTTTGGATCCTACGAGCAGTACTTC.

The CDR3 here is CASVMLSNTGELFF. The CDR3 DNA is TGTGCCAGCGTCATGTTATCGAACACCGGGGAGCTGTTTTTT. The chain links TRBV2 to TRBJ2-2; D is undetermined. Between the trimmed V and J ends, which lost 8 bases and 0 bases, there was a span of 10 bases. Germline V gene sequence: CDR1 SNHLY, CDR2 FYNNEI. The CDR3 has 14 amino acids.

The genes are TRBV6-1 and TRBJ2-3; D remains unclear. V was trimmed by 3 bases and J by 3 bases, leaving 13 bases between them. CDR1 and CDR2 from the germline V gene are MNHNS and SASEGT. The CDR3 has 15 residues. CDR3 amino acids: CASSELTPITDTQYF. DNA of the CDR3: TGTGCCAGCAGTGAGCTGACACCCATAACAGATACGCAGTATTTT.

This clonotype showed up many times. J is TRBJ2-3 and V is TRBV15; D remains unclear. This CDR3 comprises 19 residues. Germline V gene data show CDR1 as LNHNV and CDR2 as YYDKDF (reference sequence). Trimming took off 5 bases at V and 2 bases at J, with 26 bases between the two ends. CDR3 in amino acids: CATSGTKISVPIHTDTQYF. CDR3 in DNA: TGTGCCACCAGCGGTACCAAGATTTCCGTACCCATCCACACAGATACGCAGTATTTT.

Only a few counts were recorded for this clonotype. The chain carries TRBV7-2 and TRBJ1-5; TRBD1 matches 7 bases. Per the germline V gene, CDR1 is SGHTA and CDR2 is FQGNSA. The ends lost 2 bases at V and 8 bases at J; junction bases unmatched: 6. The CDR3 spans 14 residues. CDR3 in amino acids: CASSLRPGGKPQHF. CDR3 coding DNA: TGTGCCAGCAGCTTAAGGCCAGGGGGAAAGCCCCAGCATTTT.

This clonotype was observed at least ten times. The chain employs TRBV6-1 and TRBJ1-1; maybe TRBD1 (5 bases). Between the trimmed V and J ends, which lost 5 bases and 1 base, there was a span of 11 bases. The germline V gene encodes CDR1 MNHNS and CDR2 SASEGT. CDR3 length equals 14 residues. The CDR3 bases are TGTGCCAGCAGTCCTTCTACAGGGAACACTGAAGCTTTCTTT. Its translation is CASSPSTGNTEAFF.

This clonotype was seen at least ten times. CDR3 DNA: TGTGCCAGCAGTCCTCTAGCGGGAAGCTACAATGAGCAGTTCTTC. Protein product: CASSPLAGSYNEQFF. J is TRBJ2-1 and V is TRBV12-3 or TRBV12-4, with TRBD2 matching 9 bases. The junction had 5 bases not matched to a gene; V was cut back by 5 bases and J by 3 bases. This CDR3 spans 15 amino acids.

In this sample, this clonotype turned up once. The chain couples TRBV20-1 to TRBJ2-7, with D maybe TRBD1 (6 bases). The germline V gene encodes CDR1 DFQATT and CDR2 SNEGSKA (reference sequence). The CDR3 sequence is 14 residues long. The germline V and J ends were trimmed by 4 bases and 3 bases, with 16 bases remaining between them. CDR3 nucleotides: TGCAGTGCTACCCAAATCAGGGGATTCTACGAGCAGTACTTC. Translated: CSATQIRGFYEQYF.

Ten or more counts support this clonotype. This chain joins TRBV4-2 and TRBJ2-3, with TRBD2 identical over 11 bases. This CDR3 has 16 amino acids. With 1 base clipped from V and 4 bases from J, the junction kept 4 bases outside the gene matches. Germline V gene lookup returns CDR1 LGHNA and CDR2 YNFKEQ. CDR3 in DNA: TGTGCCAGCAGCCAAGTTAGCGGGGGGGCTGCAGATACGCAGTATTTT. This translates into CASSQVSGGAADTQYF.

This clonotype was observed a few times. CDR3 nucleotides: TGTGCCAGCAGCCGTTCCCGAGGGACTAGCGGGAGCTCTGGCGAGCAGTACTTC. Its translation: CASSRSRGTSGSSGEQYF. J is TRBJ2-7 and V is TRBV9; 14 nucleotides match TRBD2. The germline V gene has CDR1 SGDLS and CDR2 YYNGEE. This CDR3 is built from 18 residues. V lost 4 bases and J lost 6; bases outside the gene matches: 15.

The V call is TRBV20-1, the J call TRBJ2-3, with 8 bases identical to TRBD2. The CDR3 is made up of 16 amino acids. The ends lost 3 bases at V and 5 bases at J; junction bases unmatched: 13. Germline V gives CDR1 DFQATT, CDR2 SNEGSKA (reference sequence). The CDR3 reads CSARKPGTSRLDTQYF. The CDR3 nucleotides read TGCAGTGCTAGGAAACCCGGGACTAGTCGTTTAGATACGCAGTATTTT.

The chain joins TRBV6-1 to TRBJ2-1, with D possibly being TRBD1 (9 bases). V lost 6 bases and J lost 6, with 21 bases in between. The CDR3 is 16 amino acids. Germline V gene sequence: CDR1 MNHNS, CDR2 SASEGT. CDR3 amino acids: CASRLQGARGGNEQFF. The CDR3 DNA reads TGTGCCAGCAGACTACAGGGGGCACGGGGGGGCAATGAGCAGTTCTTC.

This clonotype showed up many times. This CDR3 reads CSVVPIRYNEQFF. The CDR3 bases are TGCAGCGTTGTTCCTATTAGGTACAATGAGCAGTTCTTC. The J gene is TRBJ2-1, the V gene TRBV29-1; D not certain. Germline CDR1 SQVTM, CDR2 ANQGSEA. The CDR3 is 13 amino acids. Between the trimmed V and J ends, which lost 4 bases and 4 bases, there was a span of 11 bases.

This clonotype was observed at least ten times. The chain has TRBV29-1 and TRBJ2-1; 10 bases match TRBD2. Germline loops: CDR1 SQVTM, CDR2 ANQGSEA. Losses at the gene ends were 7 bases for V and 7 bases for J; bases not matched to a gene: 22. The CDR3 has 18 residues. Written as DNA, the CDR3 is TGCAGCGCCTATGGACTAGCGGTCGGTGCCGCGACTAATAATGAGCAGTTCTTC. It yields the protein CSAYGLAVGAATNNEQFF.

This clonotype has more than one count but fewer than ten. The chain joins TRBV7-9 to TRBJ2-5; D is ambiguous. CDR3 length: 13 amino acids. Trimming stripped 0 bases from V and 5 bases from J, with 7 bases between. Germline CDR1 is SEHNR and CDR2 is FQNEAQ (reference sequence). The CDR3 nucleotides are TGTGCCAGCAGCTTAGCGGGCTGGGAGACCCAGTACTTC. Translating gives CASSLAGWETQYF.

This chain uses TRBV7-2 with TRBJ2-7; 10 bases align to TRBD2. The V gene's germline CDR1 is SGHTA and CDR2 FQGNSA. The CDR3 sequence is 16 residues long. V shed 1 base, J shed 4 bases, and the junction held 7 bases outside the gene matches. The CDR3 spells CASSLESAGGRYEQYF. CDR3 DNA sequence: TGTGCCAGCAGCTTAGAGTCAGCGGGGGGGAGGTACGAGCAGTACTTC.

The chain uses TRBV11-3 and TRBJ2-3; the D call may be TRBD1 or TRBD2 (5 bases each). The CDR3 spans 14 residues. Germline V lookup: CDR1 SGHNT, CDR2 YENEEA. The V gene lost 5 bases and the J gene lost 2 bases, with 11 bases spanning the gap. The CDR3 DNA follows: TGTGCCAGCAGCCACCGGGACCTCACAGATACGCAGTATTTT. Its protein product is CASSHRDLTDTQYF.

The chain employs TRBV5-1 and TRBJ2-3, with 9 bases aligning to TRBD2. The length of the CDR3 is 16 residues. J lost 0 bases, V lost 4 bases, and 6 bases had no gene match. Germline V gene lookup returns CDR1 SGHRS and CDR2 YFSETQ. This chain's CDR3 is CASSGGLAISTDTQYF. CDR3 coding DNA: TGCGCCAGCAGCGGCGGACTAGCGATTAGCACAGATACGCAGTATTTT.

The rearrangement uses TRBV7-9 and TRBJ2-2, with TRBD2 matching 8 bases. The V gene's germline CDR1 is SEHNR and CDR2 FQNEAQ (reference sequence). J lost 0 bases, V lost 5 bases, and 2 bases had no gene match. The CDR3 loop spans 15 amino acids. The CDR3, as DNA: TGTGCCAGCAGCCTGACTAGCGCGAACACCGGGGAGCTGTTTTTT. The encoded protein is CASSLTSANTGELFF.